This TCR beta chain was sequenced for a study of OX40 agonist ivuxolimab in advanced cancers. TCRdb's copy holds only in-frame clones and misses some; the assay was immunoSEQ multiplex PCR. Among 84,000 or so clones listed, roughly 84% were seen once. CDR1 DFQATT and CDR2 SNEGSKA come from the germline V gene (reference sequence). This CDR3 contains 11 residues. Trimming shortened V by 2 bases and J by 6 bases, and 4 bases separated the two germline ends. The sequence was collected from an adult with an advanced solid tumor such as melanoma, head and neck, liver or kidney cancer. Sample: CD4+ or CD8+ T cells sorted from blood, taken in a trial of the OX40 agonist ivuxolimab. V gene TRBV20-1 combines with J gene TRBJ2-2; D gene uncertain. The CDR3 DNA reads as TGCAGTGCTAGACGATCCGGGGAGCTGTTTTTT. Protein product: CSARRSGELFF.